The T cell receptor (beta chain) described here comes from a study of CD8+CD57+ T cells in acquired aplastic anemia. General observations from the study: Researchers reported that CD8+ Simpson's diversity was not significantly different in patients versus controls.

The TCR beta profiling, which covered VDJ combination and CDR3 sequence, was carried out using genomic DNA as the template. MiXCR, applied by TCRdb to the reads, yields one record per CDR3 protein. The sample consists of roughly 420,000 distinct CDR3 sequences, 60% to 80% of them appearing once. Worth noting for this clonotype: Antigen: not known. A junction end diverges from the germline sequence, so it may reflect a read error.

The CDR3 has 15 residues. Per the germline V gene, CDR1 is SGHNT and CDR2 is YENEEA. The sequencing sample was made of sorted CD4+, CD8+, or CD8+CD57+ T cells (not recorded which) from PBMCs. The rearrangement joins TRBV11-3 to TRBJ2-5; D is unresolved. This receptor was obtained from a human donor in good health, serving as a control. CDR3 in DNA: TGTGCCAGCAGCCAGGACCCCTCCGGGCAAGAGGCCCAGTACTTC. The encoded protein is CASSQDPSGQEAQYF.